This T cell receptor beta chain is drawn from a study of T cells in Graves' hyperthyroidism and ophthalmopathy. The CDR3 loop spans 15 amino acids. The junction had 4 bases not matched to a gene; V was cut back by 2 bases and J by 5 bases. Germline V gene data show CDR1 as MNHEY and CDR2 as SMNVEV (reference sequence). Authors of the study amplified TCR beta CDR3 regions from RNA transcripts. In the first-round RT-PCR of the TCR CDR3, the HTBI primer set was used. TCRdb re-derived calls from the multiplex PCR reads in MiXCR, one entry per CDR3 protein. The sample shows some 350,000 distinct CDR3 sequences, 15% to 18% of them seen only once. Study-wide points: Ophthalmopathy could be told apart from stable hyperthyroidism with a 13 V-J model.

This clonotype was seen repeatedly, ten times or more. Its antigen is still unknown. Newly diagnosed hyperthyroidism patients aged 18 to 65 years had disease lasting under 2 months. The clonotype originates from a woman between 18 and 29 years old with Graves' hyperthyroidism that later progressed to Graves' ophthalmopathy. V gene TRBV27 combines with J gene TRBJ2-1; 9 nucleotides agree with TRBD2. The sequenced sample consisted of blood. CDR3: CASSLGGTSHNEQFF. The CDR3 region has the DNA TGTGCCAGCAGTTTAGGAGGGACTAGCCACAATGAGCAGTTCTTC.